Listed below are T cell receptor beta chains from one sample, sequenced in a study of T cells in Graves' hyperthyroidism and ophthalmopathy. TCRdb called the multiplex PCR reads again in MiXCR, with one record for every CDR3 protein. The sample lists some 500,000 distinct CDR3 sequences; approximately 25% were seen once. The sequenced sample was blood. The origin of the receptors is a young woman with Graves' ophthalmopathy. Both conserved end residues are part of each CDR3. Fields, in order: clone size, J gene, V gene, D gene, CDR3 DNA, CDR3 protein. A D gene is named only where the DNA matches it firmly. Clone size, where shown, is once, few, many, or a class for clones that have expanded.

clone size: many; J gene: TRBJ2-7; V gene: TRBV6-1; D gene: .; CDR3 DNA: TGTGCCAGCACCCCCGGCGCCAGCTCCTACGAGCAGTACTTC; CDR3 protein: CASTPGASSYEQYF
clone size: many; J gene: TRBJ2-7; V gene: TRBV30; D gene: .; CDR3 DNA: TGTGCCTGGAGTGATAGACACGAGCAGTACTTC; CDR3 protein: CAWSDRHEQYF
clone size: many; J gene: TRBJ1-1; V gene: TRBV4-3; D gene: TRBD1; CDR3 DNA: TGCGCCAGCAGCCCGACAGGGGCCGTTAACCCTCTCACTGAAGCTTTCTTT; CDR3 protein: CASSPTGAVNPLTEAFF
clone size: many; J gene: TRBJ2-2; V gene: TRBV2; D gene: .; CDR3 DNA: TGTGCCAGCAGTCAGATTCGGTCGACCGGGGAGCTGTTTTTT; CDR3 protein: CASSQIRSTGELFF
clone size: many; J gene: TRBJ1-6; V gene: TRBV6-1; D gene: TRBD1; CDR3 DNA: TGTGCCAGCACCATGACAGGGGGCAATTCACCCCTCCACTTT; CDR3 protein: CASTMTGGNSPLHF
clone size: .; J gene: TRBJ1-1; V gene: TRBV19; D gene: TRBD1; CDR3 DNA: TGTGCCAGTAGTTCCCGTCGACAGGGCTCTTCTTTCTTT; CDR3 protein: CASSSRRQGSSFF
clone size: many; J gene: TRBJ1-5; V gene: TRBV27; D gene: TRBD1; CDR3 DNA: TGTGCCAGCAGCCTACAGGGGGCAGGGGGCAATCAGCCCCAGCATTTT; CDR3 protein: CASSLQGAGGNQPQHF
clone size: .; J gene: TRBJ1-2; V gene: TRBV2; D gene: .; CDR3 DNA: TGTGCCAGCATGTCCCCGGAGGGGCACTATGGCTACACCTTC; CDR3 protein: CASMSPEGHYGYTF
clone size: many; J gene: TRBJ1-2; V gene: TRBV25-1; D gene: .; CDR3 DNA: TGTGCCAGCAGTGACCTAACCGGGGCCCAGGGCTACACCTTC; CDR3 protein: CASSDLTGAQGYTF
clone size: .; J gene: TRBJ1-1; V gene: TRBV6-1; D gene: .; CDR3 DNA: TGTGCCAGCAATGCACAGGGAATCTTCACTGAAGCTTTCTTT; CDR3 protein: CASNAQGIFTEAFF
clone size: .; J gene: TRBJ2-7; V gene: TRBV4-2; D gene: .; CDR3 DNA: TGTGCCAGCAGCCAAGAAGTGGGGGTTGAGCAGTACTTC; CDR3 protein: CASSQEVGVEQYF
clone size: .; J gene: TRBJ2-5; V gene: TRBV9; D gene: TRBD2; CDR3 DNA: TGTGCCAGCAGCTCAAGCGGGGAAGTCGGAGAGACCCAGTACTTC; CDR3 protein: CASSSSGEVGETQYF
clone size: many; J gene: TRBJ2-7; V gene: TRBV7-9; D gene: .; CDR3 DNA: TGTGCCAGCAGCTTAGACAGGGTTGCCGAGCAGTACTTC; CDR3 protein: CASSLDRVAEQYF
clone size: few; J gene: TRBJ1-2; V gene: TRBV5-5; D gene: .; CDR3 DNA: TGTGCCAGCAGCTTCAGCCGGGAGGTAGCTAACTATGGCTACACCTTC; CDR3 protein: CASSFSREVANYGYTF
clone size: .; J gene: TRBJ1-5; V gene: TRBV15; D gene: TRBD1; CDR3 DNA: TGTGCCACCAGCAGAGAGAACAGGGGGGGTCAGCCCCAGCATTTT; CDR3 protein: CATSRENRGGQPQHF
clone size: .; J gene: TRBJ2-2; V gene: TRBV12-3/TRBV12-4; D gene: .; CDR3 DNA: TGTGCCAGCAGTCTCCAAGGACAGCCGAACACCGGGGAGCTGTTTTTT; CDR3 protein: CASSLQGQPNTGELFF
clone size: many; J gene: TRBJ2-2; V gene: TRBV7-3; D gene: .; CDR3 DNA: TGTGCCAGCAGCTTAGGTCTCACCACCGGGGAGCTGTTTTTT; CDR3 protein: CASSLGLTTGELFF
clone size: .; J gene: TRBJ1-2; V gene: TRBV24-1; D gene: .; CDR3 DNA: TGTGCCACCAGTGATCCGGACAGACCGGGCTACACCTTC; CDR3 protein: CATSDPDRPGYTF
clone size: many; J gene: TRBJ1-1; V gene: TRBV5-1; D gene: TRBD1; CDR3 DNA: TGCGCCAGCAGCTGGATAGGACAGGCGGACACTGAAGCTTTCTTT; CDR3 protein: CASSWIGQADTEAFF
clone size: .; J gene: TRBJ1-1; V gene: TRBV6-1; D gene: .; CDR3 DNA: TGTGCCAGCAGTGAATATGAGGGCACTGAAGCTTTCTTT; CDR3 protein: CASSEYEGTEAFF
clone size: .; J gene: TRBJ1-2; V gene: TRBV27; D gene: TRBD1; CDR3 DNA: TGTGCCAGCACCCAGGGGGGCAGGGGGGGCTACACCTTC; CDR3 protein: CASTQGGRGGYTF
clone size: .; J gene: TRBJ1-5; V gene: TRBV6-2/TRBV6-3; D gene: TRBD1; CDR3 DNA: TGTGCCAGCAGTCAATACAGGGGTCTGACCGATCAGCCCCAGCATTTT; CDR3 protein: CASSQYRGLTDQPQHF
clone size: many; J gene: TRBJ2-7; V gene: TRBV3-1; D gene: TRBD2; CDR3 DNA: TGTGCCAGCAGCCTATCGGGACTAGCGGTGTGGGAGCAGTACTTC; CDR3 protein: CASSLSGLAVWEQYF
clone size: .; J gene: TRBJ2-5; V gene: TRBV2; D gene: .; CDR3 DNA: TGTGCCAGTAGTGGTGTCAACCAAGAGACCCAGTACTTC; CDR3 protein: CASSGVNQETQYF
clone size: many; J gene: TRBJ1-5; V gene: TRBV27; D gene: .; CDR3 DNA: TGTGCCAGCAAGGGTACGGGGAGCCATCAGCCCCAGCATTTT; CDR3 protein: CASKGTGSHQPQHF
clone size: few; J gene: TRBJ2-2; V gene: TRBV19; D gene: .; CDR3 DNA: TGTGCCAGTATCGAAAAGCGGACCGGGGAGCTGTTTTTT; CDR3 protein: CASIEKRTGELFF
clone size: few; J gene: TRBJ2-5; V gene: TRBV30; D gene: .; CDR3 DNA: TGTGCCTGGAGTGGTGGGCCCAGGGAGACCCAGTACTTC; CDR3 protein: CAWSGGPRETQYF
clone size: .; J gene: TRBJ1-5; V gene: TRBV15; D gene: .; CDR3 DNA: TGTGCCACCAGCAGAGATCTTATGGGGAGCAGCCAGCCCCAGCATTTT; CDR3 protein: CATSRDLMGSSQPQHF